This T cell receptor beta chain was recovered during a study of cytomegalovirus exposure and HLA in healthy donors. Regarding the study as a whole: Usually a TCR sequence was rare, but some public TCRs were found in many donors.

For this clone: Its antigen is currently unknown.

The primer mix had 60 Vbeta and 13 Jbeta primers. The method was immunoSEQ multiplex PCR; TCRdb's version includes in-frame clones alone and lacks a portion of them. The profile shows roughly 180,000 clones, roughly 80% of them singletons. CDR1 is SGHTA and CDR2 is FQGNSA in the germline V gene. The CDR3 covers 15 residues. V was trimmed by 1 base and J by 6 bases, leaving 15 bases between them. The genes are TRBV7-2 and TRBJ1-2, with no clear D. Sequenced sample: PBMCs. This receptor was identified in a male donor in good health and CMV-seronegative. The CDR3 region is CASSLVSPSVDGYTF. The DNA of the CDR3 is TGTGCCAGCAGCTTAGTTTCGCCTAGCGTGGATGGCTACACCTTC.